This TCR beta chain was sequenced during a study of regulatory T cells in long-lasting Graves disease (dated by TCRdb to the early 2020s). For the wider study: To count as having persistent Graves' disease, a patient had to have received antithyroid drug treatment for over 5 years with TSH receptor autoantibodies remaining persistently positive. Patients with persistent Graves' disease were compared with patients with newly diagnosed Graves' disease using TCR sequencing and RNA sequencing of peripheral blood. The study was registered as a clinical trial and conducted in China. A total of around 35 samples underwent TCR sequencing: around 13 from persistent and around 20 from newly diagnosed Graves' disease patients. In the clinical cohort, patients with persistent Graves' disease had used antithyroid drugs for an average of around 9.9 years. Findings and caveats that apply to the study as a whole: Only peripheral blood was studied, because thyroid tissue, the primary lesion, was inaccessible. A larger number of public clonotypes was shared among persistent patients (under 3,000) than among newly diagnosed patients (approximately 930). As a limitation, the authors acknowledged that the small sample size may reduce accuracy. TRBV28, TRBJ1-2 and TRBJ2-5 were preferentially used in persistent disease, while TRBV20-1 and TRBJ2-1 were favored in newly diagnosed disease. Lower TCR Shannon entropy and fewer highly expanded clones were observed in persistent Graves' disease patients than in newly diagnosed patients, which suggested clonal expansion. Sequencing and analysis were restricted to the TCR beta chain.

Points on this clonotype: Its antigen target is currently unknown. Per-base qualities were not stored, and no clone one base away is much larger.

Sample time point, as interpreted from the label and publication: persistent/refractory GD, antithyroid drugs over 5 years with positive TRAb. RNA was extracted from PBMCs in TRIzol for both TCR sequencing and RNA sequencing. Graves' disease was diagnosed according to American Thyroid Association guidelines. The patients came from an endocrinology department in Xi'an, China. Each patient gave around 9.2 milliliters of peripheral blood, collected in an EDTA anticoagulant tube. PBMCs were isolated by Ficoll Paque Plus density gradient separation without further T cell sorting. An Agilent 2100 Bioanalyzer and agarose gel were used to assess RNA quality, and a NanoDrop 2000 was used to measure RNA concentration. Receptor libraries were prepared by multiplex PCR. Sequencing used an Illumina HiSeq 4000. To build TCR beta libraries, CDR3 regions were amplified by Arm-PCR using iRepertoire HTBI primers. Before sequencing, the PCR products went through gel purification. Under the source paper's analysis protocol: Gene usage analysis of CDR3 amino acid clonotypes relied on the roughly 60 TRBV and 13 to 15 TRBJ segments identified across samples. COPE and FqMerger were used to merge filtered high-quality paired reads into contigs. BLAST was used to align contigs to IMGT TRBV, TRBD and TRBJ reference genes, with CDR3 defined following IMGT. Any clonotype with a frequency above 0.1% was counted as a highly expanded clone. Repertoire diversity was measured by Shannon entropy, and V-J evenness by the Gini coefficient. A clonotype found in more than one individual was treated as public. TCRdb took the public reads, trimmed them with fastp at Q25, ran MiXCR for clone calling and kept in-frame beta chains. Rows with a matching CDR3 protein are joined into one entry that keeps the most common DNA and genes. TCRdb's processing, not the study's, gives the V and J calls here. This sample is represented by 400,000 or so distinct CDR3 sequences; about a fifth of them were singletons. The ten top clones hold roughly 20% of the sample.

CDR1 and CDR2 were assigned from the germline V gene (reference sequence) as LNHNV and YYDKDF. V loses 0 bases, J loses 6 bases, and the germline ends lie 8 bases apart. The CDR3, from cysteine to phenylalanine, totals 13 residues. The sequence is cut down to CDR3 DNA, 39 bases in frame from base 1. Sequenced material: peripheral blood mononuclear cells (PBMCs), taken when the disease was refractory, from a patient treated with antithyroid drugs. The sequence joins TRBV15 to TRBJ1-1; the D gene is unclear. The TCR sequence derives from a female donor with Graves disease. This receptor has the CDR3 CATSREESAEAFF. The sequence in DNA is TGTGCCACCAGCAGAGAGGAAAGCGCTGAAGCTTTCTTT.